The present T cell receptor (beta chain) was sequenced within a study of blood T cells in healthy people across ages. General study points: Unsorted PBMC material precluded a definitive naive versus antigen-experienced comparison. TCR beta diversity correlated strongly with naive T cell percentage.

This CDR3 contains 14 residues. Germline assignment: CDR1 ENHRY and CDR2 SYGVKD. A sample-barcoded 5' primer and a J-beta primer mix were used in a second PCR of roughly 6 to 12 cycles. In TCRdb, the 5' RACE reads were re-called with MiXCR into one record per CDR3 protein. This table holds 550,000 to 700,000 distinct CDR3 sequences, approximately 27% found once. This clonotype showed up just a few times. Its antigen is unidentified. Extraction yielded at least 6 micrograms of total RNA per sample. V and J are TRBV10-3 and TRBJ2-5; TRBD2 might be the D (6 bases). The J call may be wrong; the DNA end is better matched by TRBJ2-7. The sequenced sample consisted of blood. This receptor was obtained from a woman in her sixties or seventies in good health. The CDR3 sequence: CAISVGTGAYEQYF. The DNA of the CDR3 is TGTGCCATCAGTGTAGGGACTGGGGCCTACGAGCAGTACTTC.